The subject of this entry is one T cell receptor (beta chain). The data were obtained in a study of T cells in tumors and immune-related adverse events. Method: immunoSEQ multiplex PCR; TCRdb's copy keeps in-frame clones and lacks some. The sample lists about 20,000 clones, about 93% occurring once. This sequence originates from a female donor with metastatic renal cell carcinoma. This specimen consisted of lymph node tissue, obtained from a patient treated with anti-PD-1 therapy.

The CDR3 DNA reads as TGTGCCAGCAGGGAAAGGGGGCTCGGAAACACCATATATTTT. Its protein product is CASRERGLGNTIYF. The chain is built from TRBV6-1 and TRBJ1-3, with 7 bases that match TRBD1. This CDR3 is 14 amino acids long. J gave up 4 bases and V 6 bases, and 6 bases lay outside the gene matches. Germline CDR1 is MNHNS and CDR2 is SASEGT.